Shown below are 14 T cell receptor beta chains from a single sample sequenced in a study of response to subunit inactivated influenza vaccine. TCRdb itself ran the RT-PCR reads through MiXCR, one entry per CDR3 protein. The sample carries 800,000 to 1,000,000 distinct CDR3 sequences, about 20% recorded once. The specimen was PBMCs from blood, collected approximately 5 days after vaccination. The receptors were gathered from a middle-aged man who received an inactivated influenza vaccine.

This clonotype was counted at least ten times. J is TRBJ1-1 and V is TRBV2, with unresolved D. CDR1 and CDR2 from the germline V gene are SNHLY and FYNNEI. The CDR3 sequence is 15 residues long. With 6 bases removed from V and 1 base from J, the gap between germline ends came to 15 bases. The CDR3 region is CASRPYRSGNTEAFF. The CDR3 region has the DNA TGTGCCAGCAGGCCCTACCGGTCGGGGAACACTGAAGCTTTCTTT.

This clonotype was seen ten or more times. The J gene is TRBJ2-6, the V gene TRBV12-3 or TRBV12-4, with unresolved D. The V and J ends lost 7 bases and 0 bases respectively, with 4 bases between them. The CDR3 contains 13 residues. CDR3 in amino acids: CASKTSGANVLTF. Written as DNA, the CDR3 is TGTGCCAGCAAAACCTCTGGGGCCAACGTCCTGACTTTC.

V and J are TRBV10-3 and TRBJ2-6; 9 nucleotides agree with TRBD1. The V gene end was trimmed by 7 bases and the J gene end by 0 bases; junction bases not matched to a gene: 7. Germline V gene lookup returns CDR1 ENHRY and CDR2 SYGVKD. This CDR3 has 17 amino acids. CDR3 residues: CAINRDRASSGANVLTF. The CDR3 DNA reads as TGTGCCATCAATCGGGACAGGGCAAGCTCTGGGGCCAACGTCCTGACTTTC.

V gene TRBV4-2 combines with J gene TRBJ2-7; 7 positions match TRBD2. Germline CDR1 is LGHNA and CDR2 is YNFKEQ. The V gene end was trimmed by 0 bases and the J gene end by 5 bases; junction bases not matched to a gene: 13. The CDR3 has 17 amino acids. The DNA for the CDR3 is TGTGCCAGCAGCCAAGATCCGACGGGAGTAGCGGGCCACGAGCAGTACTTC. Translated, it gives CASSQDPTGVAGHEQYF.

The rearrangement links TRBV6-5 to TRBJ2-1; 10 positions match TRBD1. The CDR3 extends over 16 amino acids. Germline assignment: CDR1 MNHEY and CDR2 SVGAGI. J gave up 7 bases and V 5 bases, and 11 bases lay outside the gene matches. The CDR3: CASSLRDRGLSNEQFF. CDR3 sequence (DNA): TGTGCCAGCAGTCTACGGGACAGGGGATTATCAAATGAGCAGTTCTTC.

Only a few counts were recorded for this clonotype. The chain uses TRBV20-1 and TRBJ1-1; D ambiguous. This CDR3 is 13 amino acids long. Trimming removed 4 bases from V and 1 base from J, with 10 bases in between. The germline V gene encodes CDR1 DFQATT and CDR2 SNEGSKA (reference sequence). CDR3 coding DNA: TGCAGTGCTACCACTACGGAGAACACTGAAGCTTTCTTT. Its protein product is CSATTTENTEAFF.

The gene calls are TRBV20-1 and TRBJ1-1, with D possibly matching TRBD1 (5 bases). CDR1 DFQATT and CDR2 SNEGSKA come from the germline V gene (reference sequence). V was trimmed by 6 bases and J by 3 bases, leaving 17 bases between them. The CDR3 consists of 14 residues. CDR3 amino acids: CSADLGVLHTEAFF. The CDR3 region has the DNA TGCAGTGCCGATCTAGGGGTCCTGCACACTGAAGCTTTCTTT.

About this clonotype itself: Its ends do not fully match the called genes, so a read error is possible. For the CDR3, the DNA is TGTGCTAGCAGCCGGACACTCTATAATTCACCCCTCCACTTT. This sequence encodes CASSRTLYNSPLHF. The chain uses TRBV7-7 and TRBJ1-6, with D possibly TRBD1 on 5 matching bases. There are 14 residues in the CDR3. CDR1 and CDR2 from the germline V gene are SSHAT and FNYEAQ (reference sequence).

This clonotype was recorded a few times. The V gene is TRBV10-3, the J gene TRBJ2-3, with 7 bases lining up with TRBD2. The CDR3 has 15 residues. The germline V gene has CDR1 ENHRY and CDR2 SYGVKD. The V and J ends lost 5 bases and 2 bases, in that order; junction bases with no gene match: 7. This CDR3 is CAISRAGRITDTQYF. The CDR3 DNA is TGTGCCATCAGTAGAGCGGGGAGGATCACAGATACGCAGTATTTT.

This clonotype has at least ten counts. The chain uses TRBV20-1 and TRBJ2-3, with TRBD2 identical over 15 bases. With V trimmed by 6 bases and J by 3 bases, 13 bases remained unmatched. From germline, CDR1 is DFQATT and CDR2 SNEGSKA (reference sequence). This CDR3 has 18 amino acids. CDR3 nucleotides: TGCAGTGCGGACGGACTAGCGGGAGGGCCGGGGGGGACAGATACGCAGTATTTT. Residues: CSADGLAGGPGGTDTQYF.

Only a few counts were recorded for this clonotype. The J gene is TRBJ2-1, the V gene TRBV6-1; 7 positions agree with TRBD2. The CDR3 has 15 amino acids. Trimming took 6 bases from V and 2 from J; bases not matched to a gene: 7. CDR1 is MNHNS, CDR2 SASEGT, per germline. The CDR3 loop is CASRLRAGAYNEQFF. The CDR3 DNA reads TGTGCCAGCAGACTCCGGGCGGGAGCCTACAATGAGCAGTTCTTC.

The chain combines TRBV11-3 with TRBJ2-1, with D possibly being TRBD2 (6 bases). This CDR3 has 16 residues. The germline V gene encodes CDR1 SGHNT and CDR2 YENEEA. Trimming left V 5 bases short and J 0 bases short, with 14 bases between. CDR3 residues: CASSGPSASSYNEQFF. CDR3 DNA sequence: TGTGCCAGCAGCGGCCCTAGCGCTAGCTCCTACAATGAGCAGTTCTTC. The variable domain in full, completed from reference TRBV11-3 and TRBJ2-1, reads EAGVVQSPRYKIIEKKQPVAFWCNPISGHNTLYWYLQNLGQGPELLIRYENEEAVDDSQLPKDRFSAERLKGVDSTLKIQPAELGDSAVYLCASSGPSASSYNEQFFGPGTRLTVL.

This clonotype was recorded a few times. The chain couples TRBV20-1 to TRBJ1-5; no firm D call. Germline V CDR1 and CDR2: DFQATT, SNEGSKA (reference sequence). With 3 bases removed from V and 5 bases from J, the gap between germline ends came to 5 bases. The CDR3 extends over 11 amino acids. This chain's CDR3 is CSARVDQPQHF. The CDR3 DNA follows: TGCAGTGCTAGGGTGGATCAGCCCCAGCATTTT.

The CDR3 region is CASSMIWASGSPDTQYF. In nucleotides, the CDR3 is TGTGCCAGTAGTATGATCTGGGCTAGCGGGAGCCCAGATACGCAGTATTTT. The rearrangement uses TRBV19 and TRBJ2-3; 10 nucleotides align to TRBD2. This CDR3 spans 17 amino acids. Germline V CDR1 and CDR2: LNHDA, SQIVND (reference sequence). With 3 bases clipped from V and 4 bases from J, the junction kept 10 bases outside the gene matches.